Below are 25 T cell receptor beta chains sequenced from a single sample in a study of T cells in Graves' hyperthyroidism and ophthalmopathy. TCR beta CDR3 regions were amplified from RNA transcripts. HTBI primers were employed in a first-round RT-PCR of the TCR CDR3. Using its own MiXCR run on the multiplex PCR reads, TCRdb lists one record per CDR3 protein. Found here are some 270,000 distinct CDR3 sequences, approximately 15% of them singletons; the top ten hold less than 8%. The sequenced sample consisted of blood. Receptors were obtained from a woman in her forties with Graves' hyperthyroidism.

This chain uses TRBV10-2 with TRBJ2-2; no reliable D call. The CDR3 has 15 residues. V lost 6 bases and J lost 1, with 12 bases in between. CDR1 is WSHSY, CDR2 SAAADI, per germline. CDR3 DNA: TGCGCCAGCAGGGAGCGTCGGATGAACACCGGGGAGCTGTTTTTT. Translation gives CASRERRMNTGELFF.

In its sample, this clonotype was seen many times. The CDR3 reads CASTRGGAYGYTF. The CDR3 DNA is TGTGCCAGCACTAGGGGGGGCGCGTATGGCTACACCTTC. The chain combines TRBV27 with TRBJ1-2; D is possibly TRBD1 (6 bases). Between the trimmed V and J ends, which lost 7 bases and 5 bases, there was a span of 14 bases. The CDR3 contains 13 residues. Germline CDR1 and CDR2: MNHEY and SMNVEV (reference sequence).

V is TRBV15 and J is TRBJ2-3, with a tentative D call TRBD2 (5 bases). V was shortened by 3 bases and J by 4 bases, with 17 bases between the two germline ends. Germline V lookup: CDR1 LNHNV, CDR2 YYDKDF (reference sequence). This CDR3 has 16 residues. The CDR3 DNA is TGTGCCACCAGCAGGGAGGAGCCCGGAGGTGCAGATACGCAGTATTTT. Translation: CATSREEPGGADTQYF.

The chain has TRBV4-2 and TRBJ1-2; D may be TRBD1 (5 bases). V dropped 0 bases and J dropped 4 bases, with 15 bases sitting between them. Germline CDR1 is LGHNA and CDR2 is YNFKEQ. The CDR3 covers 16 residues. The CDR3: CASSQDLTGRAYGYTF. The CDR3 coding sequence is TGTGCCAGCAGCCAAGATCTGACGGGGCGGGCCTATGGCTACACCTTC.

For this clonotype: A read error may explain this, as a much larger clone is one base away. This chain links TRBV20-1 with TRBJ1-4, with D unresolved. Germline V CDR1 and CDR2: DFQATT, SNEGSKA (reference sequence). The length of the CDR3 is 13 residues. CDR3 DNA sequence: TGCAGTGCTAGAGAGGCCTTGGATGAAAAACTGCTTTTT. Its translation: CSAREALDEKLLF.

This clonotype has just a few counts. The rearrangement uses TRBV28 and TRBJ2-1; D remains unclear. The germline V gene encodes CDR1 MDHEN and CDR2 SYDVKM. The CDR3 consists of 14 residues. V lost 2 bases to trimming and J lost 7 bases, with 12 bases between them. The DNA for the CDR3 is TGTGCCAGCAGTTTACCTTCCCCCAGGAATGAGCAGTTCTTC. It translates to CASSLPSPRNEQFF. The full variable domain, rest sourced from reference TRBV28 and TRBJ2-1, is DVKVTQSSRYLVKRTGEKVFLECVQDMDHENMFWYRQDPGLGLRLIYFSYDVKMKEKGDIPEGYSVSREKKERFSLILESASTNQTSMYLCASSLPSPRNEQFFGPGTRLTVL.

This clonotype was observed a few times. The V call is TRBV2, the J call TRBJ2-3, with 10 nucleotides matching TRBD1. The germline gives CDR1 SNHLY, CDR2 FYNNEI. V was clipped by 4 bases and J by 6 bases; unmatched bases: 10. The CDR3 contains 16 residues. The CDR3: CASSAGTGDNMDTQYF. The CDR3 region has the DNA TGTGCCAGCAGTGCCGGGACAGGGGACAATATGGATACGCAGTATTTT.

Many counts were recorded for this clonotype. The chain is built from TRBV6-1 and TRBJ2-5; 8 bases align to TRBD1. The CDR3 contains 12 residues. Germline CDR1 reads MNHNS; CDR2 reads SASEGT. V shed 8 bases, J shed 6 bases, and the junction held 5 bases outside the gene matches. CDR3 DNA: TGTGCCAGCCAGGACAGGGAAAAGACCCAGTACTTC. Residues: CASQDREKTQYF.

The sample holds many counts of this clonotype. CDR3 nucleotides: TGTGCCAGCAGCTTAGTCGTTGGCGGCTCCTACAATGAGCAGTTCTTC. This sequence encodes CASSLVVGGSYNEQFF. The chain is built from TRBV7-6 and TRBJ2-1; D is unresolved. This CDR3 has 16 residues. V was trimmed by 1 base and J by 0 bases, leaving 10 bases between them. The germline V gene has CDR1 SGHVS and CDR2 FNYEAQ.

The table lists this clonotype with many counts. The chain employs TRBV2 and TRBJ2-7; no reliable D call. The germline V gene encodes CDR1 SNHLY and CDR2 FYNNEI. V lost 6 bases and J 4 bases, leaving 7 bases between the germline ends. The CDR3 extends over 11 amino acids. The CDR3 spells CASRDGYEQYF. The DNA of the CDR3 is TGTGCCAGCAGGGATGGTTACGAGCAGTACTTC.

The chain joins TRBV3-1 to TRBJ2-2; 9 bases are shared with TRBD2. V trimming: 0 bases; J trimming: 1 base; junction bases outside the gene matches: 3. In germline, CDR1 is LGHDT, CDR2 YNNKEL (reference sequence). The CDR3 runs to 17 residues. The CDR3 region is CASSQEATSGNTGELFF. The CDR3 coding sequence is TGTGCCAGCAGCCAAGAGGCGACTAGCGGGAACACCGGGGAGCTGTTTTTT.

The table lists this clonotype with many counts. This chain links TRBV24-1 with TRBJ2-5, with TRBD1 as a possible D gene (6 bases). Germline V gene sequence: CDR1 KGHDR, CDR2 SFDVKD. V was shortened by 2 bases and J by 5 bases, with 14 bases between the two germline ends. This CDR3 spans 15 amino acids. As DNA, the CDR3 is TGTGCCACCAGTGATTGGACAGCCCCAGGGGAGACCCAGTACTTC. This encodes CATSDWTAPGETQYF.

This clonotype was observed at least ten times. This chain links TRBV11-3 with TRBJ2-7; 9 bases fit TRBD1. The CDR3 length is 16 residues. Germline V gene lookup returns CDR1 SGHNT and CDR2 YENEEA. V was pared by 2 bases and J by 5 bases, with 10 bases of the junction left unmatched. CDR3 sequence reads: CASSLYGGTGKDEQYF. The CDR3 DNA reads TGTGCCAGCAGCTTATATGGGGGGACAGGGAAAGACGAGCAGTACTTC.

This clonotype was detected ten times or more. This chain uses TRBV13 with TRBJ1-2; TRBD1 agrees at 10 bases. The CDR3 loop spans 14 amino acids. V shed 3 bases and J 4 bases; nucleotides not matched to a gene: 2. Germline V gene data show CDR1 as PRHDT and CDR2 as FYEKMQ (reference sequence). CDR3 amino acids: CASSLGQGFYGYTF. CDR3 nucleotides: TGTGCCAGCAGCTTGGGACAGGGGTTCTATGGCTACACCTTC.

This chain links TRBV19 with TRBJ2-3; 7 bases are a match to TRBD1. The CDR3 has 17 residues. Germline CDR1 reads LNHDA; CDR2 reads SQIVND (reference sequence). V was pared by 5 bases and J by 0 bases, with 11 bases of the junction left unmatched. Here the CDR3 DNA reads TGTGCCAGTAGTCCGTGGGACAGCCCATCTAGCACAGATACGCAGTATTTT. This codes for CASSPWDSPSSTDTQYF.

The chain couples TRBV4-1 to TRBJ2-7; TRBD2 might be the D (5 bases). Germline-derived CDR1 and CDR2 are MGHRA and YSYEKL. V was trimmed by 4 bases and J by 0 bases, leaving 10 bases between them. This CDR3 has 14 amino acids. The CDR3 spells CASSPLTSSYEQYF. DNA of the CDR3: TGCGCCAGCAGCCCTCTTACTAGCTCCTACGAGCAGTACTTC.

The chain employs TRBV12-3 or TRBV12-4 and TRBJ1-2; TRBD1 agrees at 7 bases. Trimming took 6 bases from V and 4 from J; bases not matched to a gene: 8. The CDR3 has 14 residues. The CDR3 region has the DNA TGTGCCAGCAGATTGGGACAGAACATCTATGGCTACACCTTC. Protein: CASRLGQNIYGYTF.

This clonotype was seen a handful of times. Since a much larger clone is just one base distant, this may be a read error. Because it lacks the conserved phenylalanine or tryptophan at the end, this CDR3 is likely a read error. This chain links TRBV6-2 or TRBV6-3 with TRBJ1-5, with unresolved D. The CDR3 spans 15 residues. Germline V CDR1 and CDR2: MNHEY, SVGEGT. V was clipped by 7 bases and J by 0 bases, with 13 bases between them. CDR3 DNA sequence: TGTGCCAGCAACAAAAACGGGGATAGCAATCAGCCCCAGCATTCT. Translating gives CASNKNGDSNQPQHS.

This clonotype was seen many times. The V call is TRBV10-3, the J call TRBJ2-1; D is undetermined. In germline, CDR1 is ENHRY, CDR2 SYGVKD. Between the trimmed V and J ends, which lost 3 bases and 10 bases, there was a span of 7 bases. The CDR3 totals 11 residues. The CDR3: CAISDSGEQFF. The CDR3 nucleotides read TGTGCCATCAGTGACAGTGGAGAGCAGTTCTTC.

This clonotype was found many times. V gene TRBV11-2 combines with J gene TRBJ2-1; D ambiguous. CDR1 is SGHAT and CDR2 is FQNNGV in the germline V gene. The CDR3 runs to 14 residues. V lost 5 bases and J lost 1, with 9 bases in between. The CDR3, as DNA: TGTGCCAGCAGCGAAGCCGATTCCTACAATGAGCAGTTCTTC. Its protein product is CASSEADSYNEQFF.

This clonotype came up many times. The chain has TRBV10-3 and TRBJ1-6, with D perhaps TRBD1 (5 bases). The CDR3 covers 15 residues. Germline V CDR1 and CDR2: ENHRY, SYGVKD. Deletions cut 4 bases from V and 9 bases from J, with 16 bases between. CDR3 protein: CAISVGDPGSSPLHF. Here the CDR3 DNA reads TGTGCCATCAGTGTGGGGGACCCGGGTAGTTCACCCCTCCACTTT.

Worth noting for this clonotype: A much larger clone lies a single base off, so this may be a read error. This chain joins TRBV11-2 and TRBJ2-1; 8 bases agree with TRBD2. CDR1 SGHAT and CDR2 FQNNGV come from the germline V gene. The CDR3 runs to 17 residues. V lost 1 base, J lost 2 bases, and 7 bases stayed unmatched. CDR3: CASSLGTSGGPYNEQFF. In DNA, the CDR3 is TGTGCCAGCAGCTTAGGAACTAGCGGAGGGCCCTACAATGAGCAGTTCTTC.

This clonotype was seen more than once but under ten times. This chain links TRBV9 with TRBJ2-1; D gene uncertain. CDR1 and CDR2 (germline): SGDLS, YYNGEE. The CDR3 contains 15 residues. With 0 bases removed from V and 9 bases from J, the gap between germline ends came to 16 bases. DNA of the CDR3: TGTGCCAGCAGCGTAGCTAGAACCGTTTTTATTGAGCAGTTCTTC. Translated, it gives CASSVARTVFIEQFF. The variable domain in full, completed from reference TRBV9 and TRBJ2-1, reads DSGVTQTPKHLITATGQRVTLRCSPRSGDLSVYWYQQSLDQGLQFLIQYYNGEERAKGNILERFSAQQFPDLHSELNLSSLELGDSALYFCASSVARTVFIEQFFGPGTRLTVL.

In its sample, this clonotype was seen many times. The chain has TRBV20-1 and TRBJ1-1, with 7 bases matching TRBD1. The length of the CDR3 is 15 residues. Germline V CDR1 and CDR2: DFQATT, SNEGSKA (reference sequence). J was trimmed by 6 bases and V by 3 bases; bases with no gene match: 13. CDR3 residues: CSASAGGIQGSEAFF. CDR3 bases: TGCAGTGCTAGTGCAGGGGGGATACAGGGCTCTGAAGCTTTCTTT.

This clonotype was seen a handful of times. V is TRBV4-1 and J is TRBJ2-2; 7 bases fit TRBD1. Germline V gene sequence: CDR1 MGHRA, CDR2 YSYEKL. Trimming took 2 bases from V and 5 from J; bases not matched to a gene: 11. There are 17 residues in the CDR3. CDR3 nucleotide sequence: TGCGCCAGCAGCCAACTAGGACAGGCCCCGCGGACCGGGGAGCTGTTTTTT. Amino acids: CASSQLGQAPRTGELFF.